Each of the 27 T cell receptor beta chains below was sequenced from the same sample in a study of blood T cell repertoires in COVID-19. Using immunoSEQ multiplex PCR, the repertoire was profiled, and TCRdb retains in-frame clones only, with some absent. This sample has 150,000 to 160,000 clones, with 85% to 90% found just once. Source material: peripheral blood. These receptors were taken from a woman between 40 and 50 years old with acute or convalescent COVID-19.

The CDR3 sequence is CATSDVELAETQYF. CDR3 coding DNA: TGTGCCACCAGTGATGTGGAGCTCGCGGAGACCCAGTACTTC. The chain recombines TRBV24-1 with TRBJ2-5; D call uncertain. Per the germline V gene, CDR1 is KGHDR and CDR2 is SFDVKD. V lost 3 bases, J lost 5 bases, and 12 bases lay in between. The CDR3 contains 14 residues.

The chain has TRBV18 and TRBJ2-7; the match to TRBD1 covers 7 bases. Losses at the gene ends were 8 bases for V and 2 bases for J; bases not matched to a gene: 6. The CDR3 runs to 13 residues. Germline CDR1 reads KGHSH; CDR2 reads LQKENI. The CDR3 reads CASLPGGTYEQYF. The CDR3, as DNA: TGTGCCAGCCTTCCAGGGGGTACCTACGAGCAGTACTTC.

This clone was observed a few times. This rearrangement joins TRBV3-1 (or the pseudogene TRBV3-2) to TRBJ2-2, with D maybe TRBD1 (5 bases). Trimming pared 1 base from V and 0 bases from J, leaving 6 bases between. The CDR3 covers 15 residues. CDR1 is LGHDT and CDR2 is YNNKEL in the germline V gene (reference sequence). The CDR3, as DNA: TGTGCCAGCAGCCAAGGACAGACGAACACCGGGGAGCTGTTTTTT. Its protein product is CASSQGQTNTGELFF.

The chain recombines TRBV4-2 with TRBJ2-2; D unresolved. Germline assignment: CDR1 LGHNA and CDR2 YNFKEQ. The CDR3 is made up of 15 amino acids. The V end lost 0 bases, the J end lost 1 base, and 6 bases lay between the germline ends. In DNA form, the CDR3 reads TGTGCCAGCAGCCAAGAGGTACAGAACACCGGGGAGCTGTTTTTT. Its translation: CASSQEVQNTGELFF.

CDR3 coding DNA: TGTGCCAGCAGCCATCAGGGGGACTTCGGGGAGCTGTTTTTT. Translated: CASSHQGDFGELFF. This chain connects TRBV11-2 to TRBJ2-2; perhaps TRBD1 as D (7 bases). V was clipped by 5 bases and J by 7 bases, with 14 bases between them. Germline V gives CDR1 SGHAT, CDR2 FQNNGV. There are 14 residues in the CDR3.

CDR3 DNA: TGTGCCAGCAGCTTTACAGTCTCTGGAAACACCATATATTTT. Protein sequence: CASSFTVSGNTIYF. The chain employs TRBV7-9 and TRBJ1-3; no definite D call. V shed 3 bases and J shed 0 bases, with 6 bases lying between them. The CDR3 runs to 14 residues. Per germline, CDR1 SEHNR and CDR2 FQNEAQ (reference sequence).

The chain uses TRBV7-9 and TRBJ2-1, with 10 bases aligning to TRBD2. The CDR3 runs 16 residues. In germline, CDR1 is SEHNR, CDR2 FQNEAQ (reference sequence). V was clipped by 4 bases and J by 9 bases; unmatched bases: 12. In nucleotides, the CDR3 is TGTGCCAGCAGCTCGCGACTAGCGGGCAAGACGACTGAGCAGTTCTTC. Translation: CASSSRLAGKTTEQFF. Full variable domain (remainder filled in from reference TRBV7-9 and TRBJ2-1): DTGVSQNPRHKITKRGQNVTFRCDPISEHNRLYWYRQTLGQGPEFLTYFQNEAQLEKSRLLSDRFSAERPKGSFSTLEIQRTEQGDSAMYLCASSSRLAGKTTEQFFGPGTRLTVL.

The chain couples TRBV5-1 to TRBJ2-7; D may be TRBD2 (5 bases). The V end was cut by 4 bases, the J end by 6 bases, with 14 bases between. Per germline, CDR1 SGHRS and CDR2 YFSETQ. There are 13 residues in the CDR3. The CDR3 sequence: CASSLDLGVEQYF. CDR3 sequence (DNA): TGCGCCAGCAGCCTGGACCTCGGGGTCGAGCAGTACTTC.

The genes are TRBV5-6 and TRBJ2-2, with D uncertain. Germline lookup yields CDR1 SGHDT and CDR2 YYEEEE. The CDR3 extends over 13 amino acids. Trimming pared 4 bases from V and 5 bases from J, leaving 9 bases between. CDR3 loop: CASSARPTGELFF. CDR3 DNA sequence: TGTGCCAGCAGCGCTAGACCAACCGGGGAGCTGTTTTTT.

The rearrangement uses TRBV2 and TRBJ2-7, with a possible D match to TRBD1 (6 bases). The CDR3 consists of 15 residues. Germline-derived CDR1 and CDR2 are SNHLY and FYNNEI. V was pared by 3 bases and J by 4 bases, with 16 bases between. As DNA, the CDR3 is TGTGCCAGCAGTGAGACTGGACAGCGGCTATACGAGCAGTACTTC. Its translation is CASSETGQRLYEQYF.

The rearrangement links TRBV9 to TRBJ2-1; 7 nucleotides align to TRBD1. V shed 0 bases and J 6 bases; nucleotides not matched to a gene: 6. The CDR3 is made up of 15 amino acids. The germline V gene encodes CDR1 SGDLS and CDR2 YYNGEE. The CDR3 loop is CASSVGGTVPNEQFF. The DNA for the CDR3 is TGTGCCAGCAGCGTAGGAGGGACAGTACCCAATGAGCAGTTCTTC.

This sequence joins TRBV5-1 and TRBJ2-3; 9 nucleotides agree with TRBD1. Germline values: CDR1 SGHRS, CDR2 YFSETQ. This CDR3 spans 16 amino acids. The J segment lost 5 bases and the V segment lost 4 bases, leaving 11 bases of the junction unmatched. DNA for the CDR3: TGCGCCAGCAGCATTGAGGGACAGGGACGGAGAGATACGCAGTATTTT. Translation gives CASSIEGQGRRDTQYF.

The DNA of the CDR3 is TGCGCCAGCAGCTGGGACAGTGTGAACACCGGGGAGCTGTTTTTT. Translating gives CASSWDSVNTGELFF. V is TRBV5-1 and J is TRBJ2-2, with 7 bases fitting TRBD1. J was trimmed by 1 base and V by 3 bases; bases with no gene match: 3. The germline V gene encodes CDR1 SGHRS and CDR2 YFSETQ. The CDR3 runs 15 residues.

The chain has TRBV28 and TRBJ2-5; TRBD1 agrees at 8 bases. This CDR3 region has 18 residues. The J segment lost 5 bases and the V segment lost 1 base, leaving 15 bases of the junction unmatched. CDR1 is MDHEN, CDR2 SYDVKM, per germline. CDR3 DNA sequence: TGTGCCAGCAGTTTATTCCTCAACAATCCCGACAGGGGCGAGACCCAGTACTTC. It yields the protein CASSLFLNNPDRGETQYF.

This chain joins TRBV27 and TRBJ2-7; 10 positions match TRBD1. This CDR3 comprises 16 residues. Losses at the gene ends were 6 bases for V and 4 bases for J; bases not matched to a gene: 12. Germline values: CDR1 MNHEY, CDR2 SMNVEV (reference sequence). DNA for the CDR3: TGTGCCAGCAGACAAAAAACCGGGACAGGGGCATACGAGCAGTACTTC. Residues: CASRQKTGTGAYEQYF.

For the CDR3, the DNA is TGCGCCAGCAGCGAGGGACAGGGGAACACTGAAGCTTTCTTT. Its protein product is CASSEGQGNTEAFF. The genes are TRBV5-1 and TRBJ1-1, with 9 bases aligning to TRBD1. Germline CDR1 is SGHRS and CDR2 is YFSETQ. The CDR3 consists of 14 residues. The V gene end was trimmed by 4 bases and the J gene end by 1 base; junction bases not matched to a gene: 2.

CDR3 loop: CASSHSPNYGYTF. The CDR3 region has the DNA TGTGCCAGCAGCCACAGTCCTAACTATGGCTACACCTTC. The chain employs TRBV3-1 (or the pseudogene TRBV3-2) and TRBJ1-2; D call uncertain. The V and J ends lost 3 bases and 0 bases respectively, with 5 bases between them. This CDR3 region has 13 residues. Per germline, CDR1 LGHDT and CDR2 YNNKEL (reference sequence).

The rearrangement joins TRBV6-5 to TRBJ2-7; a possible D gene is TRBD2 (6 bases). There are 15 residues in the CDR3. Germline CDR1 is MNHEY and CDR2 is SVGAGI. Trimming removed 6 bases at V and 0 bases at J, with 15 bases between. The CDR3: CASSPGTYASYEQYF. CDR3 bases: TGTGCCAGCAGCCCCGGGACTTACGCCTCCTACGAGCAGTACTTC.

This clone appeared once. The rearrangement joins TRBV7-3 to TRBJ2-1; TRBD1 is a possible D gene (5 bases). The ends were cut back, 5 bases at V and 0 bases at J, with 11 bases in the middle. CDR1 and CDR2 (germline): SGHTA, FQGTGA. The CDR3 extends over 15 amino acids. The DNA of the CDR3 is TGTGCCAGCAGCCCGAAGGGGCTCTCCTACAATGAGCAGTTCTTC. As protein: CASSPKGLSYNEQFF.

This clone was recorded once. The V gene is TRBV3-1 (or the pseudogene TRBV3-2), the J gene TRBJ2-1, with 11 bases identical to TRBD2. Germline CDR1 reads LGHDT; CDR2 reads YNNKEL (reference sequence). The CDR3 spans 14 residues. Trimming cost V 5 bases and J 4 bases; bases outside gene matches: 1. The DNA for the CDR3 is TGTGCCAGCAGCGGGACTAGCGGTTACAATGAGCAGTTCTTC. Translated, it gives CASSGTSGYNEQFF.

The chain joins TRBV19 to TRBJ1-2, with TRBD1 as a possible D gene (6 bases). Germline CDR1 is LNHDA and CDR2 is SQIVND (reference sequence). The germline V and J ends were trimmed by 5 bases and 9 bases, with 16 bases remaining between them. The CDR3 spans 13 residues. CDR3 sequence reads: CASSAPQQGSYTF. DNA for the CDR3: TGTGCCAGTAGTGCTCCACAACAGGGAAGCTACACCTTC.

The chain has TRBV19 and TRBJ2-1, with 10 bases aligning to TRBD2. Per the germline V gene, CDR1 is LNHDA and CDR2 is SQIVND (reference sequence). This CDR3 contains 14 residues. Trimming cost V 8 bases and J 2 bases; bases outside gene matches: 3. CDR3 amino acids: CASRAGGTYNEQFF. The CDR3 region has the DNA TGTGCCAGTCGAGCGGGAGGGACCTACAATGAGCAGTTCTTC. The whole variable domain, remainder taken from reference TRBV19 and TRBJ2-1, is DGGITQSPKYLFRKEGQNVTLSCEQNLNHDAMYWYRQDPGQGLRLIYYSQIVNDFQKGDIAEGYSVSREKKESFPLTVTSAQKNPTAFYLCASRAGGTYNEQFFGPGTRLTVL.

This chain links TRBV12-3 or TRBV12-4 with TRBJ1-1; 8 nucleotides match TRBD1. Trimming took 8 bases from V and 4 from J; bases not matched to a gene: 6. The CDR3 is 13 amino acids. The CDR3 DNA follows: TGTGCCAGCGAGGGGACAGGATCCACTGAAGCTTTCTTT. Its protein product is CASEGTGSTEAFF.

The chain is built from TRBV5-4 and TRBJ2-7; 8 bases fit TRBD2. The germline CDR1 and CDR2 sequences are SGHNT and YYREEE (reference sequence). V dropped 4 bases and J dropped 2; count of bases not matched to a gene: 5. The CDR3 is 14 amino acids. The CDR3 DNA follows: TGTGCCAGCAGCGAACCGGGACTAGCCTACGAGCAGTACTTC. Translating it yields CASSEPGLAYEQYF. The full variable domain, its missing parts supplied by reference TRBV5-4 and TRBJ2-7, is ETGVTQSPTHLIKTRGQQVTLRCSSQSGHNTVSWYQQALGQGPQFIFQYYREEENGRGNFPPRFSGLQFPNYSSELNVNALELDDSALYLCASSEPGLAYEQYFGPGTRLTVT.

This clone was found a few times. V gene TRBV19 combines with J gene TRBJ1-5; TRBD1 aligns across 7 bases. The CDR3 has 16 residues. The junction had 4 bases not matched to a gene; V was cut back by 0 bases and J by 2 bases. Per germline, CDR1 LNHDA and CDR2 SQIVND (reference sequence). CDR3 in DNA: TGTGCCAGTAGTATAGAAGGGCAGGGGGGCAATCAGCCCCAGCATTTT. Translated, it gives CASSIEGQGGNQPQHF. The whole variable domain, remainder taken from reference TRBV19 and TRBJ1-5, is DGGITQSPKYLFRKEGQNVTLSCEQNLNHDAMYWYRQDPGQGLRLIYYSQIVNDFQKGDIAEGYSVSREKKESFPLTVTSAQKNPTAFYLCASSIEGQGGNQPQHFGDGTRLSIL.

The chain combines TRBV27 with TRBJ2-5; perhaps TRBD1 as D (6 bases). Trimming stripped 3 bases from V and 5 bases from J, with 13 bases between. Germline CDR1 reads MNHEY; CDR2 reads SMNVEV (reference sequence). The CDR3 has 14 residues. The CDR3 is CASSFSGAEETQYF. DNA for the CDR3: TGTGCCAGCAGTTTCTCAGGGGCAGAGGAGACCCAGTACTTC.

This rearrangement joins TRBV7-2 to TRBJ2-3; D might be TRBD1 (6 bases). Germline-derived CDR1 and CDR2 are SGHTA and FQGNSA. The CDR3 extends over 13 amino acids. The V end was cut by 3 bases, the J end by 12 bases, with 16 bases between. The CDR3 region has the DNA TGTGCCAGCAGCTTTTTTCTTGGACAGTCCCAGTATTTT. The encoded protein is CASSFFLGQSQYF. Based on the CDR3 plus reference TRBV7-2 and TRBJ2-3, the full variable domain is GAGVSQSPSNKVTEKGKDVELRCDPISGHTALYWYRQSLGQGLEFLIYFQGNSAPDKSGLPSDRFSAERTGGSVSTLTIQRTQQEDSAVYLCASSFFLGQSQYFGPGTRLTVL.